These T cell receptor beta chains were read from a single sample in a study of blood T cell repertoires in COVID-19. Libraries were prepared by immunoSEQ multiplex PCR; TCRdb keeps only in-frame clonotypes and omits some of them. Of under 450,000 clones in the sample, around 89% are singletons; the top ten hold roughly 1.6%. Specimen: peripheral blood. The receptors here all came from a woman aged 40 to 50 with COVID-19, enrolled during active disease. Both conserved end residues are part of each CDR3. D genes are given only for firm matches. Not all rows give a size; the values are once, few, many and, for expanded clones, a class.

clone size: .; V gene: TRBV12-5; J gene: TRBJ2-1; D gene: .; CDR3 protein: CASGLPSPYNEQFF; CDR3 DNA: TGTGCTAGTGGTCTACCAAGCCCCTACAATGAGCAGTTCTTC
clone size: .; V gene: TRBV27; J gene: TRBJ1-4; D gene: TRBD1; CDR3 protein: CASSTGTVPYEKLFF; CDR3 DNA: TGTGCCAGCAGTACCGGGACAGTCCCGTACGAAAAACTGTTTTTT
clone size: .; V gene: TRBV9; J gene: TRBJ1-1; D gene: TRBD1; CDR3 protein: CASSGLTGSHTEAFF; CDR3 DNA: TGTGCCAGCAGCGGGCTGACAGGGTCACACACTGAAGCTTTCTTT
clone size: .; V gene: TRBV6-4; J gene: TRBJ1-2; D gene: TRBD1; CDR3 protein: CASSFGQGDYGYTF; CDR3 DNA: TGTGCCAGCAGTTTCGGACAGGGCGACTATGGCTACACCTTC
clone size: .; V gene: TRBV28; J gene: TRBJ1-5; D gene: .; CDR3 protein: CASSLSTDYSNQPQHF; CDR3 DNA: TGTGCCAGCAGTTTATCTACAGATTATAGCAATCAGCCCCAGCATTTT
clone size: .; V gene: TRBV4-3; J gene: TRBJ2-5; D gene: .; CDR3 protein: CASSQEIAGDGETQYF; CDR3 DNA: TGCGCCAGCAGCCAAGAGATTGCAGGGGATGGCGAGACCCAGTACTTC
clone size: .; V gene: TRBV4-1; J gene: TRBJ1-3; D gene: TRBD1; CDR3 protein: CASSHPTGDPGNTIYF; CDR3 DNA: TGCGCCAGCAGCCACCCCACAGGGGATCCTGGAAACACCATATATTTT
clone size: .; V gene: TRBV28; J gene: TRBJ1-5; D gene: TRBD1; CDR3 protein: CASSPRDRGYSNQPQHF; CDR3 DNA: TGTGCCAGCAGTCCTCGGGACAGGGGTTATAGCAATCAGCCCCAGCATTTT
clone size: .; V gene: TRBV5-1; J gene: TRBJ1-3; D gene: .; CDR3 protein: CASNRKGQHSGNTIYF; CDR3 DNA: TGCGCCAGCAACCGGAAAGGACAGCACTCTGGAAACACCATATATTTT
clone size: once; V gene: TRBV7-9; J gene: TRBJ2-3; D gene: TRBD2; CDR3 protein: CASSETSGGWTDTQYF; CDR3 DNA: TGTGCCAGCAGCGAGACTAGCGGGGGGTGGACAGATACGCAGTATTTT
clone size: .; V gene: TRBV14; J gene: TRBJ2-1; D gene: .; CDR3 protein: CASSQERGIEQFF; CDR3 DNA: TGTGCCAGCAGCCAAGAAAGAGGGATTGAGCAGTTCTTC
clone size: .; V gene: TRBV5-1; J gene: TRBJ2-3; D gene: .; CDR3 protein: CASSLNTDTDTQYF; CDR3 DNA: TGCGCCAGCAGCTTGAACACCGACACAGATACGCAGTATTTT
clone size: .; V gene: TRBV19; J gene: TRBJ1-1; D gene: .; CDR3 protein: CASSILDRPNTEAFF; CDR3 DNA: TGTGCCAGTAGTATATTAGACAGGCCCAACACTGAAGCTTTCTTT
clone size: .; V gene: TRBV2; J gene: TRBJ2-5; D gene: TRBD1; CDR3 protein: CASSEEQGEQETQYF; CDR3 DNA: TGTGCCAGCAGTGAAGAACAGGGGGAACAGGAGACCCAGTACTTC
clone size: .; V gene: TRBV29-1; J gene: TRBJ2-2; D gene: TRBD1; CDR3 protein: CSVEKIRDRNTGELFF; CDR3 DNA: TGCAGCGTTGAAAAAATCCGGGACAGGAACACCGGGGAGCTGTTTTTT
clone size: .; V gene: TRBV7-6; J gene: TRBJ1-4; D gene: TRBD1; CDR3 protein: CASSFLQGAEKLFF; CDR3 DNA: TGTGCCAGCAGCTTTTTACAGGGGGCTGAAAAACTGTTTTTT
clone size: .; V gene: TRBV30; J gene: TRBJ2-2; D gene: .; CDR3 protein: CAWTRLNTGELFF; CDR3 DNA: TGTGCCTGGACTAGACTCAACACCGGGGAGCTGTTTTTT
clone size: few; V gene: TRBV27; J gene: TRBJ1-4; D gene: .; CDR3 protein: CASRDTGQTRKLFF; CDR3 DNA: TGTGCCAGCAGGGATACAGGCCAGACGCGAAAACTGTTTTTT
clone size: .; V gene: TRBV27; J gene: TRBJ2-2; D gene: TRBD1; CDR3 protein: CASSLRGQATGELFF; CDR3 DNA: TGTGCCAGCAGTTTGAGGGGGCAAGCCACCGGGGAGCTGTTTTTT
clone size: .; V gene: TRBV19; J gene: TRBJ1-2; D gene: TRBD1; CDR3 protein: CASTPEGARVYGYTF; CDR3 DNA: TGTGCCAGTACCCCTGAGGGGGCGCGTGTCTATGGCTACACCTTC
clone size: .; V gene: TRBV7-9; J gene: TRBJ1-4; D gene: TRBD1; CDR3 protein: CASSLAYRGPNEKLFF; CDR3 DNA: TGTGCCAGCAGTTTAGCCTACAGGGGTCCTAATGAAAAACTGTTTTTT
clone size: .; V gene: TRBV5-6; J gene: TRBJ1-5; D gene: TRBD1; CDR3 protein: CASSWGGTGSQPQHF; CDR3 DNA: TGTGCCAGCAGCTGGGGGGGGACAGGGTCTCAGCCCCAGCATTTT
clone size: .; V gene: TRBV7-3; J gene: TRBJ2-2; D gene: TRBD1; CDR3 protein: CASSTTGVGGELFF; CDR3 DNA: TGTGCCAGCAGCACTACAGGGGTGGGCGGGGAGCTGTTTTTT